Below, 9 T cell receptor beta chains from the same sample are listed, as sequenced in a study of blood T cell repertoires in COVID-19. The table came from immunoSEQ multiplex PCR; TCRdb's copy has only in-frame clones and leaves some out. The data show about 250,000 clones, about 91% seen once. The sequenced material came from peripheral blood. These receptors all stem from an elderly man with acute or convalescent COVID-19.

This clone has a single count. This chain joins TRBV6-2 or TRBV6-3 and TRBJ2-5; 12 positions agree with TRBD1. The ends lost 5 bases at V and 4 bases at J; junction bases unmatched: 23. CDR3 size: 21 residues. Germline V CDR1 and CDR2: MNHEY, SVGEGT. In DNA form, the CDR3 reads TGTGCCAGCAGTCCCCGGGACCGTCCCGGGACAGGGGGCTGGGGAGTAGAGACCCAGTACTTC. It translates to CASSPRDRPGTGGWGVETQYF.

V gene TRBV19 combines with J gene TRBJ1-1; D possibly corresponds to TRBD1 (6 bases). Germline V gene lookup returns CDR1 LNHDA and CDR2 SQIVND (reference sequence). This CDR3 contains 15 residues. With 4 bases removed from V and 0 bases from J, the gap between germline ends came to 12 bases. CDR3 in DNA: TGTGCCAGTAGTAAAAGACAGGTCCTGAACACTGAAGCTTTCTTT. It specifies CASSKRQVLNTEAFF.

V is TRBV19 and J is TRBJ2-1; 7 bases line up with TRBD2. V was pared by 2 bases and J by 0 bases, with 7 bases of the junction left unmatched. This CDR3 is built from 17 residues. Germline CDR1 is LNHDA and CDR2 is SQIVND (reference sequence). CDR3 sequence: CASSIIPASGSYNEQFF. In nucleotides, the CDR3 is TGTGCCAGTAGTATAATCCCGGCTAGCGGCTCCTACAATGAGCAGTTCTTC.

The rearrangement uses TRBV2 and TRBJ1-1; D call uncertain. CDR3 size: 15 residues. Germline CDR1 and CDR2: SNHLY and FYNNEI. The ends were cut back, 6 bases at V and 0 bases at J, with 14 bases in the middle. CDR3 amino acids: CASRGHSSMNTEAFF. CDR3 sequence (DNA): TGTGCCAGCAGGGGTCATAGCTCTATGAACACTGAAGCTTTCTTT.

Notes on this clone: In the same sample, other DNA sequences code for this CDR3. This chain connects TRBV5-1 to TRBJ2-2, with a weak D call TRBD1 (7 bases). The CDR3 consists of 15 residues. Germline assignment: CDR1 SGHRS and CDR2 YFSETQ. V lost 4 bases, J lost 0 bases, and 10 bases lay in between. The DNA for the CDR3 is TGCGCCAGCAGCGGCGGGACAGCGAACACCGGGGAGCTGTTTTTT. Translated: CASSGGTANTGELFF.

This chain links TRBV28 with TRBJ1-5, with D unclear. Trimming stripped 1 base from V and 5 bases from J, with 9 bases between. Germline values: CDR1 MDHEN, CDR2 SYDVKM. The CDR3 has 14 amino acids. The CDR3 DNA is TGTGCCAGCAGTTTATTACTTCAGGATCAGCCCCAGCATTTT. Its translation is CASSLLLQDQPQHF.

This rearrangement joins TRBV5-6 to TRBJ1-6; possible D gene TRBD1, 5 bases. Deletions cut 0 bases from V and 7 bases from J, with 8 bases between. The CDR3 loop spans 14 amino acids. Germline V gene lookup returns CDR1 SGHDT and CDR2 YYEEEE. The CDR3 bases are TGTGCCAGCAGCTTGGACCAGGGAAATTCACCCCTCCACTTT. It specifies CASSLDQGNSPLHF. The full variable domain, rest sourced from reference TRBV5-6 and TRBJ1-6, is DAGVTQSPTHLIKTRGQQVTLRCSPKSGHDTVSWYQQALGQGPQFIFQYYEEEERQRGNFPDRFSGHQFPNYSSELNVNALLLGDSALYLCASSLDQGNSPLHFGNGTRLTVT.

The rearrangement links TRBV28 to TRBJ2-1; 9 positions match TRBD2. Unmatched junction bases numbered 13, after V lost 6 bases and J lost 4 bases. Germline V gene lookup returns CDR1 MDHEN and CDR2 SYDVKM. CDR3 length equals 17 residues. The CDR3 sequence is CASSVLPHSGSYNEQFF. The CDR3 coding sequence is TGTGCCAGCAGCGTTTTACCCCATAGCGGGAGTTACAATGAGCAGTTCTTC.

The CDR3 sequence is CASSETLSEQFF. The CDR3 nucleotides read TGTGCCAGCAGCGAGACTCTTTCTGAGCAGTTCTTC. The chain couples TRBV7-2 to TRBJ2-1; no reliable D call. V was pared by 5 bases and J by 9 bases, with 11 bases between. The V gene's germline CDR1 is SGHTA and CDR2 FQGNSA. CDR3 length equals 12 residues.